A single sample gave rise to the 21 T cell receptor beta chains below, sequenced in a study of Ad26.COV2.S vaccination and SARS-CoV-2 variants. As for treatment: about 20 received Ad26.COV2.S at low or high dose, single or two shots; roughly five received placebo; per-sample allocation not given. Sampling was done on day 63 after the first vaccine or placebo injection. The assay was immunoSEQ multiplex PCR, and TCRdb's table has in-frame clones only and misses some. The profile covers about 350,000 clones, with 85% appearing a single time and roughly 3.5% taken by the ten largest. Specimen: peripheral blood, collected in a trial of Ad26.COV2.S vaccine versus placebo. The receptor source for this set is a person aged 18-60 years who received the Ad26.COV2.S COVID-19 vaccine or a placebo.

CDR3 DNA: TGCGCCAGCAGCCCTGGAGGCTACTACGAGCAGTACTTC. Its protein product is CASSPGGYYEQYF. V gene TRBV5-1 combines with J gene TRBJ2-7; a weak D match, TRBD2 (5 bases). The CDR3 runs 13 residues. Trimming took off 4 bases at V and 3 bases at J, with 11 bases between the two ends. Germline lookup yields CDR1 SGHRS and CDR2 YFSETQ.

The chain carries TRBV6-5 and TRBJ2-7; TRBD1 matches at 8 bases. The germline V gene has CDR1 MNHEY and CDR2 SVGAGI. This CDR3 region has 16 residues. The J segment lost 5 bases and the V segment lost 0 bases, leaving 9 bases of the junction unmatched. The CDR3 loop is CASSYSVGQVGNEQYF. The DNA for the CDR3 is TGTGCCAGCAGTTACTCAGTGGGACAGGTCGGAAACGAGCAGTACTTC.

The rearrangement uses TRBV5-5 and TRBJ2-7, with D unclear. CDR1 and CDR2 from the germline V gene are SGHKS and YYEKEE (reference sequence). The CDR3 extends over 13 amino acids. V was pared by 4 bases and J by 1 base, with 9 bases between. For the CDR3, the DNA is TGTGCCAGCAGCCTTTGGGGTTCCTACGAGCAGTACTTC. Its protein product is CASSLWGSYEQYF.

This chain uses TRBV7-9 with TRBJ1-5; D not resolved. The length of the CDR3 is 12 residues. The germline V gene encodes CDR1 SEHNR and CDR2 FQNEAQ (reference sequence). The ends were cut back, 1 base at V and 7 bases at J, with 5 bases in the middle. The CDR3 DNA follows: TGTGCCAGCAGCTTAGGTCGGCAGCCCCAGCATTTT. Amino acid sequence: CASSLGRQPQHF.

V and J are TRBV5-1 and TRBJ1-2; perhaps TRBD1 as D (6 bases). The germline V gene has CDR1 SGHRS and CDR2 YFSETQ. Trimming stripped 1 base from V and 8 bases from J, with 12 bases between. The CDR3 covers 13 residues. The CDR3 protein is CASSLPGAPGYTF. The CDR3 nucleotides read TGCGCCAGCAGCTTGCCGGGGGCGCCCGGCTACACCTTC.

The J gene is TRBJ1-4, the V gene TRBV5-1; D not resolved. CDR3 length: 15 amino acids. V was trimmed by 2 bases and J by 3 bases, leaving 11 bases between them. The germline gives CDR1 SGHRS, CDR2 YFSETQ. The CDR3 region has the DNA TGCGCCAGCAGCTTTAGCGGCGGGCCTAATGAAAAACTGTTTTTT. Translation: CASSFSGGPNEKLFF.

V and J are TRBV6-2 or TRBV6-3 and TRBJ2-7; no definite D call. Germline V gene sequence: CDR1 MNHEY, CDR2 SVGEGT. Trimming took off 0 bases at V and 7 bases at J, with 13 bases between the two ends. The CDR3 contains 14 residues. Here the CDR3 reads CASSYSIAGQEQYF. In DNA form, the CDR3 reads TGTGCCAGCAGTTACTCGATAGCTGGGCAAGAGCAGTACTTC.

V and J are TRBV2 and TRBJ1-3; D call uncertain. CDR1 and CDR2 (germline): SNHLY, FYNNEI. The V gene lost 4 bases and the J gene lost 0 bases, with 10 bases spanning the gap. This CDR3 has 15 residues. The CDR3 DNA sequence: TGTGCCAGCAGTGCGCGACCCAGCTCTGGAAACACCATATATTTT. Its protein product is CASSARPSSGNTIYF.

Only a few counts were recorded for this clone. This chain joins TRBV9 and TRBJ2-2; possibly TRBD2 for D (7 bases). Germline V gene data show CDR1 as SGDLS and CDR2 as YYNGEE. The CDR3 spans 17 residues. Trimming took 3 bases from V and 0 from J, leaving 15 bases between them. DNA for the CDR3: TGTGCCAGCAGCGAGCCCGGGGGGCCCGCGAACACCGGGGAGCTGTTTTTT. It codes for CASSEPGGPANTGELFF.

V usage is TRBV27 and J usage is TRBJ2-6, with D unresolved. From germline, CDR1 is MNHEY and CDR2 SMNVEV (reference sequence). V shed 3 bases and J shed 1 base, with 4 bases lying between them. This CDR3 has 14 residues. In DNA, the CDR3 is TGTGCCAGCAGTTTTGGATCTGGGGCCAACGTCCTGACTTTC. Its translation: CASSFGSGANVLTF. The variable domain in full, with the rest retrieved from reference TRBV27 and TRBJ2-6, is EAQVTQNPRYLITVTGKKLTVTCSQNMNHEYMSWYRQDPGLGLRQIYYSMNVEVTDKGDVPEGYKVSRKEKRNFPLILESPSPNQTSLYFCASSFGSGANVLTFGAGSRLTVL.

This clone was detected only once. V and J are TRBV6-5 and TRBJ2-7; TRBD1 matches at 9 bases. CDR1 and CDR2 (germline): MNHEY, SVGAGI. The CDR3 length is 13 residues. V dropped 5 bases and J dropped 5; count of bases not matched to a gene: 4. The DNA of the CDR3 is TGTGCCAGCAGTCGGACAGGGGTTGACGAGCAGTACTTC. Its protein product is CASSRTGVDEQYF.

V and J are TRBV14 and TRBJ2-2; the D gene is possibly TRBD1 (5 bases). The CDR3 has 16 residues. Germline V CDR1 and CDR2: SGHDN, FVKESK. V lost 4 bases and J 3 bases, leaving 15 bases between the germline ends. CDR3 protein: CASSLRAPSYTGELFF. The DNA of the CDR3 is TGTGCCAGCAGCCTCAGGGCGCCTTCATACACCGGGGAGCTGTTTTTT.

V and J are TRBV6-5 and TRBJ2-7; the D gene is possibly TRBD1 (6 bases). The CDR3 loop spans 15 amino acids. CDR1 MNHEY and CDR2 SVGAGI come from the germline V gene. Trimming removed 5 bases at V and 0 bases at J, with 14 bases between. DNA of the CDR3: TGTGCCAGCAGTCTGGAAAGGGGGAGCTCCTACGAGCAGTACTTC. The encoded protein is CASSLERGSSYEQYF.

The chain combines TRBV15 with TRBJ2-1; 8 nucleotides match TRBD2. The ends lost 0 bases at V and 7 bases at J; junction bases unmatched: 26. The germline gives CDR1 LNHNV, CDR2 YYDKDF (reference sequence). The length of the CDR3 is 22 residues. CDR3 DNA sequence: TGTGCCACCAGCAGAGACGTCGGTTATCAATGGGGGCGGGAGGATGACGGTAATGAGCAGTTCTTC. Translation: CATSRDVGYQWGREDDGNEQFF.

The chain joins TRBV30 to TRBJ1-4; D unresolved. CDR1 GTSNPN and CDR2 SVGIG come from the germline V gene (reference sequence). V gave up 5 bases and J gave up 7 bases, with 20 bases separating them. This CDR3 is 15 amino acids long. CDR3 in DNA: TGTGCCTGGCGTGCGCCGGGAGCCCGGGGTGAAAAACTGTTTTTT. Protein product: CAWRAPGARGEKLFF.

The chain recombines TRBV6-2 or TRBV6-3 with TRBJ1-6; D ambiguous. CDR1 and CDR2 from the germline V gene are MNHEY and SVGEGT. This CDR3 is built from 14 residues. V lost 4 bases, J lost 8 bases, and 12 bases lay in between. The CDR3 loop is CASSFDLAYSPLHF. The CDR3 bases are TGTGCCAGCAGTTTTGATCTTGCTTATTCACCCCTCCACTTT.

This chain's CDR3 is CASSIESLPYNEQFF. CDR3 DNA sequence: TGTGCCAGTAGTATAGAAAGCTTACCCTACAATGAGCAGTTCTTC. The rearrangement joins TRBV19 to TRBJ2-1; no clear D. The CDR3 extends over 15 amino acids. Germline lookup yields CDR1 LNHDA and CDR2 SQIVND (reference sequence). The V and J ends lost 0 bases and 2 bases respectively, with 8 bases between them.

The chain is built from TRBV13 and TRBJ2-5; D gene ambiguous. The germline gives CDR1 PRHDT, CDR2 FYEKMQ (reference sequence). The CDR3 totals 15 residues. The ends were cut back, 3 bases at V and 0 bases at J, with 11 bases in the middle. CDR3 sequence: CASSFKSDYQETQYF. Here the CDR3 DNA reads TGTGCCAGCAGCTTTAAGTCCGACTACCAAGAGACCCAGTACTTC.

This clone was seen only a few times. The CDR3 region is CASDERAENSPLHF. As DNA, the CDR3 is TGTGCATCTGACGAGCGAGCAGAGAATTCACCCCTCCACTTT. The genes are TRBV6-6 and TRBJ1-6; D gene ambiguous. CDR1 and CDR2 from the germline V gene are MNHNY and SVGAGI (reference sequence). This CDR3 is built from 14 residues.

V gene TRBV6-2 or TRBV6-3 combines with J gene TRBJ2-4, with D perhaps assigned TRBD1 or TRBD2 (5 bases each). This CDR3 has 15 amino acids. V was cut by 2 bases and J by 6 bases, with 14 bases left in between. CDR1 is MNHEY and CDR2 is SVGEGT in the germline V gene. CDR3 residues: CASSYGGGKGNIQYF. DNA for the CDR3: TGTGCCAGCAGTTACGGTGGGGGTAAGGGAAACATTCAGTACTTC.

The chain joins TRBV6-2 or TRBV6-3 to TRBJ2-7; maybe TRBD2 (5 bases). The CDR3 length is 15 residues. The V and J ends lost 2 bases and 5 bases respectively, with 16 bases between them. CDR1 is MNHEY and CDR2 is SVGEGT in the germline V gene. CDR3 protein: CASSYGFGVSDEQYF. CDR3 nucleotide sequence: TGTGCCAGCAGTTACGGCTTCGGGGTTAGCGACGAGCAGTACTTC.